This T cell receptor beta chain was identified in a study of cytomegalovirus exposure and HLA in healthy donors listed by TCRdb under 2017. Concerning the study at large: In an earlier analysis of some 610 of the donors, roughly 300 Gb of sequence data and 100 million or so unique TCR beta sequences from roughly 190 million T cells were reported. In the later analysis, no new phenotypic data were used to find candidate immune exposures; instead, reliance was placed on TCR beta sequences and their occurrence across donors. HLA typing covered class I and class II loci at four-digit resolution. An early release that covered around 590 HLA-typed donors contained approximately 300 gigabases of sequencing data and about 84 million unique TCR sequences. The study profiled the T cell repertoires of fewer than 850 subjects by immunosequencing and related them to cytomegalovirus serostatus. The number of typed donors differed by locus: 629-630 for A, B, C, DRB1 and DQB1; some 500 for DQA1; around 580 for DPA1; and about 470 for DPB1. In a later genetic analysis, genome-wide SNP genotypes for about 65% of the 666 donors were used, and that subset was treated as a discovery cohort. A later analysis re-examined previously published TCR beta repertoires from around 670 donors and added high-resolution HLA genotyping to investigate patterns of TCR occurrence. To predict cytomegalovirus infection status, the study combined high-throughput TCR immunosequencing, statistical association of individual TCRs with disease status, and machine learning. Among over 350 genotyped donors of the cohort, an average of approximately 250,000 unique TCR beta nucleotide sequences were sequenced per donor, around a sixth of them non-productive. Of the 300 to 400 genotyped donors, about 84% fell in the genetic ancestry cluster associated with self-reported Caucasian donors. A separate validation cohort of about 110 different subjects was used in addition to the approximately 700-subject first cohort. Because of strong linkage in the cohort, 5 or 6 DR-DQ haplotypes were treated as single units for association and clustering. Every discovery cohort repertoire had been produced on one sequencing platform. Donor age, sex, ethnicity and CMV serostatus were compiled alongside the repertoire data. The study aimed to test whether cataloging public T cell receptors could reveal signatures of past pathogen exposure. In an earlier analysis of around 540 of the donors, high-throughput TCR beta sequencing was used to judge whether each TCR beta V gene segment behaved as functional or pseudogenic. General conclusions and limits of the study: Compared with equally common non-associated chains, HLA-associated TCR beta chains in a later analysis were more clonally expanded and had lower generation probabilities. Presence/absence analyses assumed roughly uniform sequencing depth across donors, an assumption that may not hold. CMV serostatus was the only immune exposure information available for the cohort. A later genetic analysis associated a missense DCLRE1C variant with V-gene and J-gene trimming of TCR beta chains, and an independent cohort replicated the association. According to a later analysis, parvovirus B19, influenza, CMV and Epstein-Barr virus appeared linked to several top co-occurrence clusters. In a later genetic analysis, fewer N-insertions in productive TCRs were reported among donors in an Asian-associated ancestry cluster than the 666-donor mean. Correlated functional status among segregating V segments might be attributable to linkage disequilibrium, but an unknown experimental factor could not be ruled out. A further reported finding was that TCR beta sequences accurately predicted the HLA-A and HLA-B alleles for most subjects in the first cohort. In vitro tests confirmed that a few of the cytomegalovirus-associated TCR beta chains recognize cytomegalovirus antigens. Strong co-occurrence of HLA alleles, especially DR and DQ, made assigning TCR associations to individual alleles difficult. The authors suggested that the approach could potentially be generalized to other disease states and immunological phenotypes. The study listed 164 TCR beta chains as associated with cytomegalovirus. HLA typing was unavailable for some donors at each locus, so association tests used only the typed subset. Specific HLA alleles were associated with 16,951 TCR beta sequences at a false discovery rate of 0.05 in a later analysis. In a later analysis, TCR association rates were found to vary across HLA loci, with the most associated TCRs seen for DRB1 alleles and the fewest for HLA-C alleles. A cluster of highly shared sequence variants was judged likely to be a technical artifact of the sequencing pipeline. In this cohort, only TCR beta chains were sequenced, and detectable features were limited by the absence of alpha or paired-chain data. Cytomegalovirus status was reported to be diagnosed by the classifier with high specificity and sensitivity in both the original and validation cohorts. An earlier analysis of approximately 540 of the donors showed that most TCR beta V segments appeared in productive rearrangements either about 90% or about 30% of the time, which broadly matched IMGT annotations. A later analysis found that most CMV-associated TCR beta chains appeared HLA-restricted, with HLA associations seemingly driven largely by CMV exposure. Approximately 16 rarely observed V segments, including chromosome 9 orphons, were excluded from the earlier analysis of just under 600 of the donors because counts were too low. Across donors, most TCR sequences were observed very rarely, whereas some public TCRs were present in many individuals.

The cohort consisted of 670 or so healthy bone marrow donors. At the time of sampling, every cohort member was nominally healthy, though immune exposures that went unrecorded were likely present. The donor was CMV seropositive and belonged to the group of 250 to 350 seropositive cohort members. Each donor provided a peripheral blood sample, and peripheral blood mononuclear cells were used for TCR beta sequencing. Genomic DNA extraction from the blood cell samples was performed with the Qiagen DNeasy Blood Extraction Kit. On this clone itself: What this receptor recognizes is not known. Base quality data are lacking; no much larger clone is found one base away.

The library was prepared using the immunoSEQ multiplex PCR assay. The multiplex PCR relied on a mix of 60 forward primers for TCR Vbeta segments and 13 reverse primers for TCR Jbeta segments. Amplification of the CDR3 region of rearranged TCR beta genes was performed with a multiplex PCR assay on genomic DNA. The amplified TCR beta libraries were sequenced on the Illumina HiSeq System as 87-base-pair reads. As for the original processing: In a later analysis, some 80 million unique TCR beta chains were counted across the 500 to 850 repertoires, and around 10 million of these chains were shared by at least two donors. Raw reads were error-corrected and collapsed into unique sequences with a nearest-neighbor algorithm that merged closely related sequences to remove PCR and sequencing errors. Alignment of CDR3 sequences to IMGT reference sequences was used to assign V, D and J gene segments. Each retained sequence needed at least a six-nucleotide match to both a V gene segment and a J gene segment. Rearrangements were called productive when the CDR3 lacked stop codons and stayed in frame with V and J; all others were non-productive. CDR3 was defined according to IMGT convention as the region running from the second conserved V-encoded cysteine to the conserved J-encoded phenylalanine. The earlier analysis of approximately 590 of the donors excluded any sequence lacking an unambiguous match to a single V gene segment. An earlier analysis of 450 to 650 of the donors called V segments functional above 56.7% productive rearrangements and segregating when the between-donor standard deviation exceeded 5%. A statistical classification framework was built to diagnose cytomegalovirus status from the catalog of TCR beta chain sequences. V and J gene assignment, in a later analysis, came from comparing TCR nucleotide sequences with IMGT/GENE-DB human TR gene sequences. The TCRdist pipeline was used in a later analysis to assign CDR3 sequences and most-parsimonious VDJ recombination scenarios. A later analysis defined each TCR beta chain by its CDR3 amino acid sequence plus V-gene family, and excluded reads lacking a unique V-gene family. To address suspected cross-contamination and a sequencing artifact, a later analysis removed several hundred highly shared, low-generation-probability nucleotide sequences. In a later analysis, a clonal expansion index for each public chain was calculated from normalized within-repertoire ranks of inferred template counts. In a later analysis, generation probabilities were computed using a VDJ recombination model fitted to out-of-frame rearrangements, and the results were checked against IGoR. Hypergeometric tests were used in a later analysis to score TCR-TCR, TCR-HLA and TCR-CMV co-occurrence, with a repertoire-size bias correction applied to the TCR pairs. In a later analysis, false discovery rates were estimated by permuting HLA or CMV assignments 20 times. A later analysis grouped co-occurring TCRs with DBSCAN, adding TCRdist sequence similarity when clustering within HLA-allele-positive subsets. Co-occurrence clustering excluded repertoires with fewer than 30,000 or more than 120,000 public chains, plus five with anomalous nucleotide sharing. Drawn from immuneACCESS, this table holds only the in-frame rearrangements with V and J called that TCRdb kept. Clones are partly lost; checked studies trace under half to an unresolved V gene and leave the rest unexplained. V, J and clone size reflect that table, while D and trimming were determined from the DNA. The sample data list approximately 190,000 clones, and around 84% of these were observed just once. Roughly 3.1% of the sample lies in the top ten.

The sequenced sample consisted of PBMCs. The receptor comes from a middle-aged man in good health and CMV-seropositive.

The sequenced DNA: TGCGCCAGCAGCGTAGGCCTGCGGGGGGCGATGGCCAAAAACATTCAGTACTTC. Translation gives CASSVGLRGAMAKNIQYF. Recombination linked TRBV5-1 to TRBJ2-4, and TRBD2 matches 8 of the central bases. The CDR3 spans 18 residues, from the cysteine through the phenylalanine. The sequence is cut down to CDR3 DNA, 54 bases in frame from base 1. V is pruned by 4 bases and J by 1 base, leaving 13 bases of the junction without a gene match. CDR1 and CDR2, looked up from the germline V gene, are SGHRS and YFSETQ.